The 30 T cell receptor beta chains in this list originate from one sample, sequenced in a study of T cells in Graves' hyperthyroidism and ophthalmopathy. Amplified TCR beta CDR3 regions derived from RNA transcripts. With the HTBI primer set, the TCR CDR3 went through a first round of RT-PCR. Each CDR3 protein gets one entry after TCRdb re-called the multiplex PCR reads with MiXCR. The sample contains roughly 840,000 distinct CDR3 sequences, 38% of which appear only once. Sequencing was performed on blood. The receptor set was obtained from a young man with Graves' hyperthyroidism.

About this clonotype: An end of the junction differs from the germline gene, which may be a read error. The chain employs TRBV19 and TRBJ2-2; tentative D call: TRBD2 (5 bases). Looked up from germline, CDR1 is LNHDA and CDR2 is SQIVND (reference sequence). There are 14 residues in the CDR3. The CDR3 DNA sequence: TGTGCCAGTTACCGGGCGTCAGGCCCCGGGGAGCTGCTTTTT. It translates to CASYRASGPGELLF.

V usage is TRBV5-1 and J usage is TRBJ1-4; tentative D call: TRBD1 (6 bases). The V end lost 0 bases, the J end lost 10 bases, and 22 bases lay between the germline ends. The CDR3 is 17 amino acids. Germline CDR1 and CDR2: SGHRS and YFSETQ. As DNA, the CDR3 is TGCGCCAGCAGCTTGGAAGGCTCCGGCGGGGGCTCTGGAAAACTGTTTTTT. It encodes CASSLEGSGGGSGKLFF.

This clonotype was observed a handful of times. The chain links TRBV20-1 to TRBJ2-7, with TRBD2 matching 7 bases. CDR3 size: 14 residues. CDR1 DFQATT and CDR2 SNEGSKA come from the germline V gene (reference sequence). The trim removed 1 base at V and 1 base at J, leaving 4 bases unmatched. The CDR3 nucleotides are TGCAGTGCTAGAGTCCCGGGACTATCCTACGAGCAGTACTTC. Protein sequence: CSARVPGLSYEQYF.

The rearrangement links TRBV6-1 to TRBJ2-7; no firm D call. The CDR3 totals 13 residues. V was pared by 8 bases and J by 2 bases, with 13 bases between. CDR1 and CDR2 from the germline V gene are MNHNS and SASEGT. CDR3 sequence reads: CASAPALPYEQYF. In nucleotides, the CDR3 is TGTGCCAGCGCCCCCGCTCTTCCCTACGAGCAGTACTTC.

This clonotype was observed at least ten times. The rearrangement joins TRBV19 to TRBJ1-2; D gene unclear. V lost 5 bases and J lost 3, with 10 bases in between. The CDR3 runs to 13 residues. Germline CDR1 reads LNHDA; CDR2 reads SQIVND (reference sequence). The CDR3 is CASSFGKYYGYTF. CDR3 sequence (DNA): TGTGCCAGTAGTTTCGGGAAGTACTATGGCTACACCTTC.

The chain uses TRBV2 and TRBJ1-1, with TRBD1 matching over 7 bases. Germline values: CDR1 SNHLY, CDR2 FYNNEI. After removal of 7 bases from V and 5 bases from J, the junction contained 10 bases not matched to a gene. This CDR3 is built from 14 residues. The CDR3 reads CASIFSTGKTEAFF. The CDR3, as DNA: TGTGCCAGCATTTTTTCGACAGGGAAAACTGAAGCTTTCTTT.

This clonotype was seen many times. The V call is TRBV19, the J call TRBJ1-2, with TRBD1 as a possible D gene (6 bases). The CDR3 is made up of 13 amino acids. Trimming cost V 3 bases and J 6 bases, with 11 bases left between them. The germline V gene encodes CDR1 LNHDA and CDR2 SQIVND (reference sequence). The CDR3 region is CASSMDSGNGYTF. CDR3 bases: TGTGCCAGTAGTATGGACAGCGGCAATGGCTACACCTTC.

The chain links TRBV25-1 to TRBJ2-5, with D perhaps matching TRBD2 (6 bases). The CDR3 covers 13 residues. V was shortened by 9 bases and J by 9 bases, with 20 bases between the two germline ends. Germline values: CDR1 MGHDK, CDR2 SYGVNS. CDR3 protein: CASTKPGVEAQYF. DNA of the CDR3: TGTGCCAGTACCAAGCCGGGAGTTGAGGCCCAGTACTTC. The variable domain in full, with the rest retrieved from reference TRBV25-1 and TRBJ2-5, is EADIYQTPRYLVIGTGKKITLECSQTMGHDKMYWYQQDPGMELHLIHYSYGVNSTEKGDLSSESTVSRIRTEHFPLTLESARPSHTSQYLCASTKPGVEAQYFGPGTRLLVL.

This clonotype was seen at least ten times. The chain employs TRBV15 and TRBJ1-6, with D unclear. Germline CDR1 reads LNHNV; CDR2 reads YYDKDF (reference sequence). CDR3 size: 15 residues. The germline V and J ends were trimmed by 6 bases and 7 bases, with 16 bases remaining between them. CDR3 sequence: CATRPPDQDNSPLHF. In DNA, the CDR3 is TGTGCCACCAGACCTCCAGACCAGGACAATTCACCCCTCCACTTT.

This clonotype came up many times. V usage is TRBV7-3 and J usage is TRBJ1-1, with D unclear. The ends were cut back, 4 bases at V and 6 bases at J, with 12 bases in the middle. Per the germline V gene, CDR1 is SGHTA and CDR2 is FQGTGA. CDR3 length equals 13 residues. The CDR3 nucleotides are TGTGCCAGCAGCTCGACCGGGAGCGCTGAAGCTTTCTTT. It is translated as CASSSTGSAEAFF.

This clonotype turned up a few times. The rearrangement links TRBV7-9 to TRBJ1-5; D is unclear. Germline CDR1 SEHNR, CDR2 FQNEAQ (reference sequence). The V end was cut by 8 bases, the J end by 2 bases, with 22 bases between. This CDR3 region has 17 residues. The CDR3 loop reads CASSPSPWAGGNQPQHF. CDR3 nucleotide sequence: TGTGCCAGCTCACCAAGTCCCTGGGCGGGAGGCAATCAGCCCCAGCATTTT. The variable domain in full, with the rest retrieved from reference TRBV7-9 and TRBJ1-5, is DTGVSQNPRHKITKRGQNVTFRCDPISEHNRLYWYRQTLGQGPEFLTYFQNEAQLEKSRLLSDRFSAERPKGSFSTLEIQRTEQGDSAMYLCASSPSPWAGGNQPQHFGDGTRLSIL.

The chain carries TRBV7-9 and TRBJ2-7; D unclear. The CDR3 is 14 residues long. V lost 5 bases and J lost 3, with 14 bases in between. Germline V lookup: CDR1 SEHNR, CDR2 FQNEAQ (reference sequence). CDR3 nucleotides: TGTGCCAGCAGCCTCCCAAGTAGGGACTACGAGCAGTACTTC. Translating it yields CASSLPSRDYEQYF.

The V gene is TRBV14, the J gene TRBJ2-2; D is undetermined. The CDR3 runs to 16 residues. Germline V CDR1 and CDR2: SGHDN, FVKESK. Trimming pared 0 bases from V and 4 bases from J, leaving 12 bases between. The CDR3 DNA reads TGTGCCAGCAGCCAAGATCCAGACACGTTCACCGGGGAGCTGTTTTTT. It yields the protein CASSQDPDTFTGELFF.

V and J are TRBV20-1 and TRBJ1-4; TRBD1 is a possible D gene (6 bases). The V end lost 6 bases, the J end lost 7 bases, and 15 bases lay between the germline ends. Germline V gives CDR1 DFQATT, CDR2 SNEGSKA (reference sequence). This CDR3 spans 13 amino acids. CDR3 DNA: TGCAGTGCCACCAGGGGAAGGAGTGAAAAACTGTTTTTT. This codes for CSATRGRSEKLFF.

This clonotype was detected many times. CDR3 sequence (DNA): TGTGCCAAAATGACGGGAGAGACCCAGTACTTC. Protein product: CAKMTGETQYF. This chain uses TRBV7-6 with TRBJ2-5; D is uncertain. The V end was cut by 10 bases, the J end by 4 bases, with 10 bases between. Germline CDR1 and CDR2: SGHVS and FNYEAQ. This CDR3 has 11 residues.

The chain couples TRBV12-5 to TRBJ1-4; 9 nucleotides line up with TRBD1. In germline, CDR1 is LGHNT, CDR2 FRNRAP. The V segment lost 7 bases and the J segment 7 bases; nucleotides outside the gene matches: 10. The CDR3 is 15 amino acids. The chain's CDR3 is CASEKNGTGPEKLFF. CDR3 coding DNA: TGTGCTAGTGAAAAAAACGGGACAGGGCCTGAAAAACTGTTTTTT.

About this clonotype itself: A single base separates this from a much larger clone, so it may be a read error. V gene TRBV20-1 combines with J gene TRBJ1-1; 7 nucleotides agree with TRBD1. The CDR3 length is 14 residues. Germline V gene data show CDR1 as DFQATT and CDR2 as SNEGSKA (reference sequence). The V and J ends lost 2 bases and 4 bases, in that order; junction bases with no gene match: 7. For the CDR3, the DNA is TGCAGTGCTAGAAGGGGACAGAGGAGCACTGAAGCTTTCTTT. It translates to CSARRGQRSTEAFF.

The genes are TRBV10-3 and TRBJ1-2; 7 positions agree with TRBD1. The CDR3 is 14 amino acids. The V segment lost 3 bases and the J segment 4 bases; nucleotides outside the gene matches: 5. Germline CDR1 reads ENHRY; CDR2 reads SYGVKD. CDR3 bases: TGTGCCATCAGTGACCCGACAGGGAGCTATGGCTACACCTTC. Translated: CAISDPTGSYGYTF.

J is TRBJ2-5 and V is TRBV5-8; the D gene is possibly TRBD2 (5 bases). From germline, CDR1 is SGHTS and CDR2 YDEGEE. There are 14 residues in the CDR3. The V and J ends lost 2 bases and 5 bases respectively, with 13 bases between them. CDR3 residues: CASSFGQGLETQYF. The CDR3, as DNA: TGTGCCAGCAGCTTTGGTCAAGGACTGGAGACCCAGTACTTC. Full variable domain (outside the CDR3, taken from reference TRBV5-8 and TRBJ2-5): EAGVTQSPTHLIKTRGQQATLRCSPISGHTSVYWYQQALGLGLQFLLWYDEGEERNRGNFPPRFSGRQFPNYSSELNVNALELEDSALYLCASSFGQGLETQYFGPGTRLLVL.

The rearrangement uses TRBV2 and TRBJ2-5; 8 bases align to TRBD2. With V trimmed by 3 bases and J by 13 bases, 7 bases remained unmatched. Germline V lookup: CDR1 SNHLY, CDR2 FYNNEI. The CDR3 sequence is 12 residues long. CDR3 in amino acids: CASSEERGPPYF. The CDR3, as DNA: TGTGCCAGCAGTGAGGAGCGGGGGCCCCCGTACTTC.

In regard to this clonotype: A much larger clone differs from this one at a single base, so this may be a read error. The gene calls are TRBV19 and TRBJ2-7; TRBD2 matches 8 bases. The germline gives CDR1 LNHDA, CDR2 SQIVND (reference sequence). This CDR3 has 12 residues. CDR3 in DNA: TGTGCCAGTAGCGCGGGAGGAGCCGAGCGGTACTTC. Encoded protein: CASSAGGAERYF.

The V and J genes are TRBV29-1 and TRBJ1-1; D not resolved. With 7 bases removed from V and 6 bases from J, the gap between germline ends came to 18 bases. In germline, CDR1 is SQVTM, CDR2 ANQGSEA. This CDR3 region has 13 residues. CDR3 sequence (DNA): TGCAGCGCCAATCGCGGGATTTTGGCTGAAGCTTTCTTT. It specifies CSANRGILAEAFF.

The CDR3 loop reads CASGQGAEVYEQYF. The CDR3 bases are TGTGCCAGCGGTCAAGGGGCAGAGGTATACGAGCAGTACTTC. The chain combines TRBV6-1 with TRBJ2-7, with D tentatively TRBD1 (5 bases). Germline V gene sequence: CDR1 MNHNS, CDR2 SASEGT. The CDR3 sequence is 14 residues long. V shed 8 bases and J shed 4 bases, with 18 bases lying between them.

CDR3 region: CASSLSGTPSYEQYF. CDR3 bases: TGTGCCAGCAGCTTAAGCGGGACACCGTCCTACGAGCAGTACTTC. The V and J genes are TRBV7-8 and TRBJ2-7; a weak D match, TRBD2 (7 bases). The CDR3 has 15 residues. Trimming shortened V by 2 bases and J by 1 base, and 12 bases separated the two germline ends. Germline V gene sequence: CDR1 SGHVS, CDR2 FQNEAQ.

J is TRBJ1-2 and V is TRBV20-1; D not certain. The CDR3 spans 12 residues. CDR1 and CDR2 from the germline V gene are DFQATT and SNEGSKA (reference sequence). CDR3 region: CSVEEVNYGYTF. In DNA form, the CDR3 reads TGCAGCGTTGAAGAAGTTAACTATGGCTACACCTTC.

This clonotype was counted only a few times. Written as DNA, the CDR3 is TGTGCCAGCAGCTGGACCGCGACGAGCGGCCTGTTTTTT. Protein: CASSWTATSGLFF. The V gene is TRBV9, the J gene TRBJ1-4, with D unclear. The V end was cut by 4 bases, the J end by 14 bases, with 18 bases between. The CDR3 has 13 amino acids. CDR1 SGDLS and CDR2 YYNGEE come from the germline V gene.

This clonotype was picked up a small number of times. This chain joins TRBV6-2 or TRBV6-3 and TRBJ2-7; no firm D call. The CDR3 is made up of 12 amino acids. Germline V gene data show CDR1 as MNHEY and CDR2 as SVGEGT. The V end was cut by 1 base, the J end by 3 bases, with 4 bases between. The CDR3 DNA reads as TGTGCCAGCAGTTACTTCCTCTACGAGCAGTACTTC. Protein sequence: CASSYFLYEQYF.

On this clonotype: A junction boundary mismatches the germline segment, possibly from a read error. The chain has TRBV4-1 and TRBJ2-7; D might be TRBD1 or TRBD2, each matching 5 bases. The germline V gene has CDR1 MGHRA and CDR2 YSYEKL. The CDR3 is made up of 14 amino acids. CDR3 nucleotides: TGTGCCAGCAGCCAAGCTGGGACGGACGACGAGCAGTACTTC. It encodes CASSQAGTDDEQYF.

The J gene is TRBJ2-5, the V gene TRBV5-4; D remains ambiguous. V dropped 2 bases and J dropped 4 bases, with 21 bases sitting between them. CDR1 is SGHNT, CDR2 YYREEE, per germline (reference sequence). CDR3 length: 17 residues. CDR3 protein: CASSFNRIVGKGETQYF. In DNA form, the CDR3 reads TGTGCCAGCAGCTTCAACCGGATCGTTGGAAAAGGAGAGACCCAGTACTTC.

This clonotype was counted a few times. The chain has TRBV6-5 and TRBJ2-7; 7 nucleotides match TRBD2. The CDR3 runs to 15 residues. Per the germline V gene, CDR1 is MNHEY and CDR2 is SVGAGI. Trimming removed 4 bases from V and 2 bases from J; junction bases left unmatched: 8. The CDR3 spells CASSSDGGRAYEQYF. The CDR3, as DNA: TGTGCCAGCAGTTCGGACGGTGGGAGGGCCTACGAGCAGTACTTC.